A single sample gave rise to the 29 T cell receptor beta chains below, sequenced in a study of blood T cell repertoires in COVID-19. Libraries were prepared by immunoSEQ multiplex PCR; TCRdb keeps only in-frame clonotypes and omits some of them. The sample gives approximately 90,000 clones, around 80% of which show up once; about 11% is in the top ten. Input material: peripheral blood. These receptors were taken from a man in his sixties or seventies with acute or convalescent COVID-19.

The chain has TRBV19 and TRBJ1-5; perhaps TRBD1 as D (5 bases). This CDR3 is 13 amino acids long. V shed 7 bases and J shed 6 bases, with 13 bases lying between them. Per the germline V gene, CDR1 is LNHDA and CDR2 is SQIVND (reference sequence). CDR3: CASNPQGGQPQHF. The CDR3 DNA reads as TGTGCCAGTAACCCTCAGGGAGGTCAGCCCCAGCATTTT.

The V and J genes are TRBV5-1 and TRBJ1-4; 7 positions agree with TRBD1. The CDR3 contains 15 residues. Trimming cost V 4 bases and J 8 bases; bases outside gene matches: 11. Germline assignment: CDR1 SGHRS and CDR2 YFSETQ. The DNA for the CDR3 is TGCGCCAGCAGCCCTACAGGGGCGGAGAACGAAAAACTGTTTTTT. Its translation is CASSPTGAENEKLFF.

The chain has TRBV18 and TRBJ1-5; D gene unclear. This CDR3 comprises 15 residues. Germline assignment: CDR1 KGHSH and CDR2 LQKENI. Trimming removed 3 bases at V and 2 bases at J, with 11 bases between. CDR3 bases: TGTGCCAGCTCACCGTCTTCGAGTGGCAATCAGCCCCAGCATTTT. Translated, it gives CASSPSSSGNQPQHF. The entire variable domain, with the rest obtained from reference TRBV18 and TRBJ1-5, is as follows: NAGVMQNPRHLVRRRGQEARLRCSPMKGHSHVYWYRQLPEEGLKFMVYLQKENIIDESGMPKERFSAEFPKEGPSILRIQQVVRGDSAAYFCASSPSSSGNQPQHFGDGTRLSIL.

The chain links TRBV12-2 to TRBJ2-7; the table assigns TRBD2, which was not confirmed against the DNA. TRBV12-2 is listed as a pseudogene. The CDR3 extends over 9 amino acids. CDR3 nucleotide sequence: TGTGCAAGTCGCCTCTCGGAGTACGTC. This sequence encodes CASRLSEYV.

The chain employs TRBV5-1 and TRBJ2-5; 7 bases match TRBD1. With V trimmed by 4 bases and J by 5 bases, 11 bases remained unmatched. The CDR3 spans 15 residues. Germline assignment: CDR1 SGHRS and CDR2 YFSETQ. For the CDR3, the DNA is TGCGCCAGCAGCCTAATATACAGGGGCGGGGAGACCCAGTACTTC. Protein product: CASSLIYRGGETQYF.

This clone was observed a handful of times. CDR3 amino acids: CSASSGEGDTDTQYF. In DNA, the CDR3 is TGCAGTGCTAGTAGTGGGGAGGGGGACACAGATACGCAGTATTTT. The chain is built from TRBV20-1 and TRBJ2-3; weak D call: TRBD2 (7 bases). The CDR3 totals 15 residues. The V and J ends lost 3 bases and 2 bases respectively, with 15 bases between them. In germline, CDR1 is DFQATT, CDR2 SNEGSKA (reference sequence).

In this sample, this clone turned up a few times. This rearrangement joins TRBV19 to TRBJ1-1; 9 bases are shared with TRBD1. V was clipped by 5 bases and J by 5 bases; unmatched bases: 9. The length of the CDR3 is 15 residues. CDR1 and CDR2 (germline): LNHDA, SQIVND (reference sequence). The CDR3 DNA follows: TGTGCCAGTAGTTCCCGGACAGGGGCGGGTACTGAAGCTTTCTTT. It specifies CASSSRTGAGTEAFF. The full variable domain, rest sourced from reference TRBV19 and TRBJ1-1, is DGGITQSPKYLFRKEGQNVTLSCEQNLNHDAMYWYRQDPGQGLRLIYYSQIVNDFQKGDIAEGYSVSREKKESFPLTVTSAQKNPTAFYLCASSSRTGAGTEAFFGQGTRLTVV.

The chain uses TRBV30 and TRBJ2-1; D perhaps matches TRBD2 (6 bases). V was cut by 1 base and J by 9 bases, with 13 bases left in between. The germline CDR1 and CDR2 sequences are GTSNPN and SVGIG (reference sequence). There are 13 residues in the CDR3. In DNA form, the CDR3 reads TGTGCCTGGAGTGGGGTCATGGGGGGTGAGCAGTTCTTC. Translating it yields CAWSGVMGGEQFF.

This clone was found a few times. The genes are TRBV5-1 and TRBJ2-6; possibly TRBD2 for D (5 bases). V was pared by 5 bases and J by 4 bases, with 10 bases between. Germline CDR1 reads SGHRS; CDR2 reads YFSETQ. The CDR3 extends over 14 amino acids. The CDR3 loop reads CASSGGVGANVLTF. The CDR3 bases are TGCGCCAGCAGTGGAGGAGTAGGGGCCAACGTCCTGACTTTC.

The rearrangement joins TRBV9 to TRBJ1-6; D perhaps matches TRBD1 (6 bases). V lost 0 bases and J 7 bases, leaving 11 bases between the germline ends. Germline-derived CDR1 and CDR2 are SGDLS and YYNGEE. This CDR3 is 15 amino acids long. The CDR3 sequence: CASSVAPDRNSPLHF. CDR3 coding DNA: TGTGCCAGCAGCGTAGCCCCAGACAGGAATTCACCCCTCCACTTT.

The rearrangement uses TRBV3-1 (or the pseudogene TRBV3-2) and TRBJ1-4; TRBD1 aligns across 7 bases. Trimming took 9 bases from V and 5 from J; bases not matched to a gene: 3. Germline V gene sequence: CDR1 LGHDT, CDR2 YNNKEL (reference sequence). The CDR3 contains 12 residues. The CDR3 sequence is CASGQVNEKLFF. The CDR3 coding sequence is TGTGCCAGTGGACAGGTCAATGAAAAACTGTTTTTT.

The chain links TRBV10-3 to TRBJ1-1; no firm D call. The germline CDR1 and CDR2 sequences are ENHRY and SYGVKD. V dropped 6 bases and J dropped 1 base, with 9 bases sitting between them. This CDR3 is built from 13 residues. CDR3 protein: CAISLHKNTEAFF. The CDR3 nucleotides are TGTGCCATCAGCCTTCACAAGAACACTGAAGCTTTCTTT.

The rearrangement joins TRBV20-1 to TRBJ2-1; the D gene is possibly TRBD1 (6 bases). This CDR3 spans 10 amino acids. Trimming shortened V by 4 bases and J by 11 bases, and 9 bases separated the two germline ends. Per germline, CDR1 DFQATT and CDR2 SNEGSKA (reference sequence). As DNA, the CDR3 is TGCAGTGCTACCACAGGGAAGCAGTTCTTC. It codes for CSATTGKQFF.

This clone was observed a single time. The J gene is TRBJ1-1, the V gene TRBV5-1, with 8 bases identical to TRBD1. V dropped 4 bases and J dropped 5; count of bases not matched to a gene: 4. CDR1 is SGHRS and CDR2 is YFSETQ in the germline V gene. This CDR3 has 13 amino acids. Here the CDR3 reads CASSRTGGTEAFF. The CDR3 bases are TGCGCCAGCAGCAGAACAGGGGGGACTGAAGCTTTCTTT.

The chain couples TRBV2 to TRBJ1-4; D is unresolved. Germline lookup yields CDR1 SNHLY and CDR2 FYNNEI. CDR3 length: 13 amino acids. Between the trimmed V and J ends, which lost 6 bases and 2 bases, there was a span of 7 bases. CDR3 nucleotides: TGTGCCAGCAGGGCCCAGACTAATGAAAAACTGTTTTTT. This codes for CASRAQTNEKLFF.

The chain links TRBV10-1 to TRBJ2-1, with 15 bases identical to TRBD2. Looked up from germline, CDR1 is WNHNN and CDR2 is SYGVQD (reference sequence). The ends lost 4 bases at V and 10 bases at J; junction bases unmatched: 5. The CDR3 runs to 15 residues. The CDR3 here is CASSGTSGGAGEQFF. In DNA, the CDR3 is TGCGCCAGCAGTGGGACTAGCGGGGGGGCCGGGGAGCAGTTCTTC.

The chain uses TRBV6-5 and TRBJ1-6; D is ambiguous. The CDR3 runs to 15 residues. CDR1 and CDR2 (germline): MNHEY, SVGAGI. Trimming stripped 4 bases from V and 0 bases from J, with 7 bases between. The CDR3 coding sequence is TGTGCCAGCAGTTCCTCCGGCTCCTATAATTCACCCCTCCACTTT. This codes for CASSSSGSYNSPLHF.

Here the CDR3 DNA reads TGTGCCAGCAGTGAAATGGTGCGGCAAGATACGCAGTATTTT. It codes for CASSEMVRQDTQYF. J is TRBJ2-3 and V is TRBV6-1; no firm D call. Germline-derived CDR1 and CDR2 are MNHNS and SASEGT. V shed 2 bases and J shed 5 bases, with 11 bases lying between them. This CDR3 region has 14 residues.

The chain recombines TRBV10-1 with TRBJ2-2; D is undetermined. The germline V gene encodes CDR1 WNHNN and CDR2 SYGVQD (reference sequence). The CDR3 contains 14 residues. The germline V and J ends were trimmed by 6 bases and 4 bases, with 12 bases remaining between them. DNA of the CDR3: TGCGCCAGCAGGCCCTACAGTTCCACCGGGGAGCTGTTTTTT. Its protein product is CASRPYSSTGELFF.

This chain joins TRBV4-1 and TRBJ2-1; maybe TRBD2 (5 bases). The CDR3 sequence is 18 residues long. In germline, CDR1 is MGHRA, CDR2 YSYEKL. The ends were cut back, 0 bases at V and 2 bases at J, with 17 bases in the middle. The CDR3 nucleotides are TGCGCCAGCAGCCAAGATAGAGGATTGGTGAGGGCCTACAATGAGCAGTTCTTC. It is translated as CASSQDRGLVRAYNEQFF.

CDR3 sequence reads: CASMAGTSEKLFF. The DNA for the CDR3 is TGCGCCAGCATGGCAGGTACCTCGGAAAAACTGTTTTTT. The chain couples TRBV4-1 to TRBJ1-4; no firm D call. The CDR3 sequence is 13 residues long. Per the germline V gene, CDR1 is MGHRA and CDR2 is YSYEKL. V lost 7 bases, J lost 8 bases, and 14 bases lay in between.

Here the CDR3 reads CASSPAGQGDGYTF. CDR3 coding DNA: TGTGCCAGCTCACCAGCGGGACAGGGAGATGGCTACACCTTC. This chain links TRBV18 with TRBJ1-2; TRBD1 matches 9 bases. After removal of 2 bases from V and 6 bases from J, the junction contained 4 bases not matched to a gene. Germline V CDR1 and CDR2: KGHSH, LQKENI. This CDR3 has 14 amino acids.

The gene calls are TRBV2 and TRBJ1-2; TRBD1 might be the D (5 bases). The CDR3 spans 12 residues. The germline V gene has CDR1 SNHLY and CDR2 FYNNEI. Trimming took off 6 bases at V and 5 bases at J, with 10 bases between the two ends. The CDR3 DNA sequence: TGTGCCAGCAGGTGGTCAGGGTATGGCTACACCTTC. Its translation: CASRWSGYGYTF.

The chain has TRBV5-4 and TRBJ1-2, with a weak D call TRBD1 (6 bases). The CDR3 has 14 residues. Trimming pared 5 bases from V and 1 base from J, leaving 12 bases between. In germline, CDR1 is SGHNT, CDR2 YYREEE (reference sequence). CDR3 region: CASRPIQGNYGYTF. For the CDR3, the DNA is TGTGCCAGCAGACCTATACAGGGTAACTATGGCTACACCTTC. Drawing the rest from reference TRBV5-4 and TRBJ1-2, the complete variable domain is ETGVTQSPTHLIKTRGQQVTLRCSSQSGHNTVSWYQQALGQGPQFIFQYYREEENGRGNFPPRFSGLQFPNYSSELNVNALELDDSALYLCASRPIQGNYGYTFGSGTRLTVV.

The chain couples TRBV5-1 to TRBJ1-3, with 7 bases matching TRBD1. V lost 0 bases, J lost 0 bases, and 6 bases stayed unmatched. The CDR3 has 17 amino acids. The germline V gene has CDR1 SGHRS and CDR2 YFSETQ. The CDR3 protein is CASSLVGQPLSGNTIYF. In DNA, the CDR3 is TGCGCCAGCAGCTTGGTGGGACAGCCTCTCTCTGGAAACACCATATATTTT. Based on the CDR3 plus reference TRBV5-1 and TRBJ1-3, the full variable domain is KAGVTQTPRYLIKTRGQQVTLSCSPISGHRSVSWYQQTPGQGLQFLFEYFSETQRNKGNFPGRFSGRQFSNSRSEMNVSTLELGDSALYLCASSLVGQPLSGNTIYFGEGSWLTVV.

About this clone itself: This same CDR3 is encoded by further DNA sequences in the sample. This rearrangement joins TRBV4-1 to TRBJ2-4; no reliable D call. This CDR3 contains 17 residues. Germline V gene data show CDR1 as MGHRA and CDR2 as YSYEKL. V was pared by 2 bases and J by 0 bases, with 14 bases between. Written as DNA, the CDR3 is TGCGCCAGCAGCCAAATCTTCTCACTTCTAGCCAAAAACATTCAGTACTTC. This encodes CASSQIFSLLAKNIQYF.

This clone was observed a handful of times. The chain joins TRBV28 to TRBJ2-3; 13 nucleotides agree with TRBD2. Germline V gene sequence: CDR1 MDHEN, CDR2 SYDVKM. V trimming: 5 bases; J trimming: 3 bases; junction bases outside the gene matches: 8. The CDR3 contains 17 residues. The CDR3 bases are TGTGCCAGCAGTCTCTGGACTAGCGGGGGACAAACAGATACGCAGTATTTT. Its protein product is CASSLWTSGGQTDTQYF.

V gene TRBV5-1 combines with J gene TRBJ2-1; TRBD2 might be the D (6 bases). Germline values: CDR1 SGHRS, CDR2 YFSETQ. The ends were cut back, 0 bases at V and 7 bases at J, with 17 bases in the middle. There are 16 residues in the CDR3. The DNA of the CDR3 is TGCGCCAGCAGCTTGGATGGCGGGGATGTAGTAAATGAGCAGTTCTTC. This encodes CASSLDGGDVVNEQFF.

The chain has TRBV9 and TRBJ2-7; D gene ambiguous. Germline V gene sequence: CDR1 SGDLS, CDR2 YYNGEE. The CDR3 has 11 residues. Trimming took 0 bases from V and 13 from J, leaving 11 bases between them. The CDR3 loop reads CASSVVGTGYV. DNA of the CDR3: TGTGCCAGCAGCGTAGTGGGCACCGGTTACGTC.